These 18 T cell receptor beta chains originate from one sample sequenced in a study of tumor and adjacent non-tumor tissue in lung cancer. A modified ARM-PCR protocol with three rounds of nested PCR amplified TCRbeta. TCRdb fed the multiplex PCR reads into MiXCR, producing one record per CDR3 protein. The data hold roughly 67,000 distinct CDR3 sequences, with roughly 60% observed a single time. This sample's RNA came from whole unsorted tissue. Sequenced material: lung tumor tissue. The receptors were gathered from a man aged 45-65 years with non-small cell lung cancer.

In regard to this clonotype: At one boundary the junction diverges from the germline segment, which might be a read error. V is TRBV4-1 and J is TRBJ2-2; D is ambiguous. Germline CDR1 is MGHRA and CDR2 is YSYEKL. This CDR3 has 12 amino acids. CDR3 sequence reads: CAGSPGLGELFF. CDR3 sequence (DNA): TGCGCCGGCAGCCCTGGGTTAGGGGAGCTGTTTTTT.

This clonotype has more than one count but fewer than ten. The chain is built from TRBV19 and TRBJ1-4; no firm D call. The CDR3 is 15 amino acids. Germline assignment: CDR1 LNHDA and CDR2 SQIVND (reference sequence). V dropped 7 bases and J dropped 8 bases, with 20 bases sitting between them. The CDR3 nucleotides read TGTGCCAGTACTTATATGGGAGAGGGCGAGGAAAAACTGTTTTTT. Its translation: CASTYMGEGEEKLFF. Full variable domain (rest looked up from reference TRBV19 and TRBJ1-4): DGGITQSPKYLFRKEGQNVTLSCEQNLNHDAMYWYRQDPGQGLRLIYYSQIVNDFQKGDIAEGYSVSREKKESFPLTVTSAQKNPTAFYLCASTYMGEGEEKLFFGSGTQLSVL.

This clonotype was seen ten or more times. The chain employs TRBV5-4 and TRBJ2-2, with D uncertain. Trimming cost V 3 bases and J 7 bases, with 10 bases left between them. CDR1 and CDR2 from the germline V gene are SGHNT and YYREEE (reference sequence). This CDR3 is built from 13 residues. CDR3 in amino acids: CASSSTNGGELFF. CDR3 nucleotides: TGTGCCAGCAGCTCCACCAATGGCGGGGAGCTGTTTTTT.

A remark on this clonotype: This may stem from a read error, because a much larger clone lies one nucleotide away. The chain couples TRBV10-3 to TRBJ2-5; D unclear. The CDR3 is 11 amino acids. Germline-derived CDR1 and CDR2 are ENHRY and SYGVKD. DNA for the CDR3: TGTGCCACAGAGGTCCAAGAGACCCGGTACTTC. This encodes CATEVQETRYF.

The chain joins TRBV29-1 to TRBJ2-3; D is unclear. CDR3 length: 11 amino acids. Germline V gene data show CDR1 as SQVTM and CDR2 as ANQGSEA. The V end lost 6 bases, the J end lost 15 bases, and 19 bases lay between the germline ends. The DNA of the CDR3 is TGCAGCGTAGTCGATAACCGGGTGCCATATTTT. Protein product: CSVVDNRVPYF.

On this clonotype: A much more abundant neighbour one base away suggests this may be a read error. DNA of the CDR3: TGCGCCAGCAGCCGTGGACAGGGTAACTATGGCTACACCTTC. Amino acids: CASSRGQGNYGYTF. The chain combines TRBV4-1 with TRBJ1-2; 8 bases are shared with TRBD1. This CDR3 has 14 residues. J gave up 1 base and V 4 bases, and 2 bases lay outside the gene matches. The germline gives CDR1 MGHRA, CDR2 YSYEKL.

This clonotype was seen only a few times. This clone may be a read error of a much larger clone one base away. This chain joins TRBV20-1 and TRBJ2-1; 7 bases are a match to TRBD2. Germline V CDR1 and CDR2: DFQATT, SNEGSKA (reference sequence). Unmatched junction bases numbered 11, after V lost 1 base and J lost 8 bases. The CDR3 totals 15 residues. CDR3 sequence: CSARGGGGRIHEQFF. DNA of the CDR3: TGCAGTGCTAGAGGTGGAGGCGGGAGAATTCATGAGCAGTTCTTC.

To note about this clonotype: This may arise from a read error, as a much more abundant clone is one base away. The chain recombines TRBV28 with TRBJ1-2; no reliable D call. The CDR3 sequence is 13 residues long. Germline V gene lookup returns CDR1 MDHEN and CDR2 SYDVKM. V was trimmed by 7 bases and J by 1 base, leaving 10 bases between them. The CDR3 nucleotides read TGTGCCAGCATCCCAAGCCTTAACTATGGCTACACCTTC. This encodes CASIPSLNYGYTF.

The sample holds many counts of this clonotype. This rearrangement joins TRBV29-1 to TRBJ1-2, with 9 nucleotides matching TRBD1. V dropped 3 bases and J dropped 12; count of bases not matched to a gene: 5. This CDR3 spans 11 amino acids. Germline V gene sequence: CDR1 SQVTM, CDR2 ANQGSEA. The CDR3 reads CSVEGQGFDTF. The CDR3 DNA reads as TGCAGCGTTGAGGGACAGGGATTCGACACCTTC.

About this clonotype: An end of the junction does not agree with germline; a read error may underlie this. V is TRBV28 and J is TRBJ2-5; D is uncertain. The CDR3 sequence is 14 residues long. Germline V gene sequence: CDR1 MDHEN, CDR2 SYDVKM. The CDR3 bases are TGTGCCTGCAGTTCGACGGTGAACCAAGAGATCCAGTACTTC. Residues: CACSSTVNQEIQYF.

Notes on this clonotype: A read error may be the cause here, since a much bigger clone is one base away. The chain employs TRBV12-3 or TRBV12-4 and TRBJ1-1; 8 bases agree with TRBD1. CDR3 size: 15 residues. This CDR3 is CASSSSRTGSTEASF. The CDR3 DNA follows: TGTGCCAGCAGTTCCTCGCGGACAGGGTCCACTGAAGCTTCCTTT.

To note about this clonotype: The missing conserved phenylalanine or tryptophan at the end of this CDR3 makes a read error likely. The chain joins TRBV29-1 to TRBJ1-1; possibly TRBD1 for D (5 bases). CDR1 is SQVTM, CDR2 ANQGSEA, per germline. This CDR3 is 13 amino acids long. CDR3 in amino acids: CSFEAGMGTEAFS. Written as DNA, the CDR3 is TGCAGCTTTGAAGCAGGGATGGGCACTGAAGCTTTCTCT.

The chain links TRBV28 to TRBJ1-2; D unclear. Per the germline V gene, CDR1 is MDHEN and CDR2 is SYDVKM. This CDR3 spans 11 amino acids. Trimming removed 7 bases from V and 13 bases from J, with 16 bases in between. The CDR3 DNA sequence: TGTGCCAGCATTTCATCATACAAAGCCACCTTC. Translated, it gives CASISSYKATF.

This clonotype has a single count. The junction departs from the called germline gene at one end, perhaps through a read error. V is TRBV7-8 and J is TRBJ1-1; D uncertain. Germline V gene lookup returns CDR1 SGHVS and CDR2 FQNEAQ. The CDR3 is 13 amino acids. The CDR3 is CVSSLNKNTEAIF. The CDR3 DNA reads TGTGTCAGCAGCTTAAACAAGAACACTGAAGCTATCTTT.

This clonotype was recorded many times. The chain couples TRBV29-1 to TRBJ2-5; 11 nucleotides agree with TRBD2. V lost 6 bases and J lost 5; bases outside the gene matches: 8. CDR3 size: 14 residues. Germline lookup yields CDR1 SQVTM and CDR2 ANQGSEA. CDR3 sequence reads: CSVTSGSQRETQYF. Here the CDR3 DNA reads TGCAGCGTAACTAGCGGGAGCCAGCGGGAGACCCAGTACTTC.

At least ten counts were recorded for this clonotype. The CDR3 DNA reads as TGTGCCAGCAGCCTACGCAGCTCCTACGAGCAGTACTTC. Protein: CASSLRSSYEQYF. V gene TRBV5-6 combines with J gene TRBJ2-7; D is unclear. Trimming took off 4 bases at V and 0 bases at J, with 8 bases between the two ends. Germline assignment: CDR1 SGHDT and CDR2 YYEEEE. The CDR3 extends over 13 amino acids. Looking up the rest from reference TRBV5-6 and TRBJ2-7 gives the full variable domain: DAGVTQSPTHLIKTRGQQVTLRCSPKSGHDTVSWYQQALGQGPQFIFQYYEEEERQRGNFPDRFSGHQFPNYSSELNVNALLLGDSALYLCASSLRSSYEQYFGPGTRLTVT.

Points on this clonotype: A junction boundary mismatches the germline segment, possibly from a read error. The CDR3 bases are TGTACCAGCAGCTTAGGAATAATTGGGGGAGAGGAGCAGTTCTTC. It is translated as CTSSLGIIGGEEQFF. The rearrangement joins TRBV11-1 to TRBJ2-1; D is tentatively TRBD1 or TRBD2 (5 bases each). The germline V gene has CDR1 SGHAT and CDR2 FQDESV (reference sequence). The CDR3 runs 15 residues.

This clonotype is medium-sized by share. The chain recombines TRBV5-1 with TRBJ2-3; 9 nucleotides agree with TRBD1. J gave up 1 base and V 4 bases, and 7 bases lay outside the gene matches. CDR1 is SGHRS and CDR2 is YFSETQ in the germline V gene. The CDR3 runs to 16 residues. The CDR3 region has the DNA TGCGCCAGCAGCCCGGAACAGGGGGCCCGCACAGATACGCAGTATTTT. It specifies CASSPEQGARTDTQYF.